The following is a T cell receptor beta chain sequence with its context. The data derive from a study of cytomegalovirus exposure and HLA in healthy donors. Clones were sequenced by immunoSEQ multiplex PCR, and TCRdb holds only the in-frame ones, with some missing. The sample records 140,000 to 150,000 clones, approximately 90% being singletons. Germline-derived CDR1 and CDR2 are LGHNA and YNFKEQ. The CDR3 contains 16 residues. V lost 0 bases and J lost 6, with 14 bases in between. The sample taken for sequencing was PBMCs. This TCR was recovered from a man younger than 35 in good health and CMV-seropositive. This chain connects TRBV4-2 to TRBJ2-2; tentatively, D is TRBD2 (5 bases). CDR3 DNA sequence: TGTGCCAGCAGCCAAGATCGGAAGGGAGTGTCCGGGGAGCTGTTTTTT. Translation: CASSQDRKGVSGELFF.